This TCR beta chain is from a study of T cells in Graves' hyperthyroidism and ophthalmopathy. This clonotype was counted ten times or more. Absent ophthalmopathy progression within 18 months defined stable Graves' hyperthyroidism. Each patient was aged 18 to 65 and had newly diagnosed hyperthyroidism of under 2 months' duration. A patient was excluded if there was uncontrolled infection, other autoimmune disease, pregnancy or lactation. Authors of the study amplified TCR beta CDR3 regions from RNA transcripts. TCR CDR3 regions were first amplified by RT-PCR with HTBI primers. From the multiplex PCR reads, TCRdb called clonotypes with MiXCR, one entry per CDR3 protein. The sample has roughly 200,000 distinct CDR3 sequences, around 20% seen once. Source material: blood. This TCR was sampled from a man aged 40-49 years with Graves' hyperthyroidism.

The CDR3 DNA reads as TGTGCCAGCAGTTTAAACAGGGGTTTCGGTAATGAAAAACTGTTTTTT. It translates to CASSLNRGFGNEKLFF. The V and J genes are TRBV28 and TRBJ1-4; 7 bases map to TRBD1. The CDR3 is 16 residues long. Germline V gene data show CDR1 as MDHEN and CDR2 as SYDVKM. Germline trimming cut 2 bases from V and 4 bases from J; bases unmatched to any gene: 7.